The subject of this entry is one T cell receptor beta chain. V lost 1 base, J lost 3 bases, and 4 bases lay in between. CDR1 and CDR2 from the germline V gene are SGHNT and YENEEA. This CDR3 spans 13 amino acids. This entry belongs to a study of control samples from healthy donors and cancer patients. The table came from immunoSEQ multiplex PCR; TCRdb's copy has only in-frame clones and leaves some out. The table records some 76,000 clones, under 90% of them present only once. This sequence was found in a woman aged 45-65 years with colorectal cancer. Sequencing was done on a sample of PBMCs. The genes are TRBV11-3 and TRBJ2-1; D remains ambiguous. The CDR3 sequence is CASSLADYNEQFF. The CDR3 nucleotides read TGTGCCAGCAGCTTAGCAGACTACAATGAGCAGTTCTTC.